A single sample gave rise to the 19 T cell receptor beta chains below, sequenced in a study of cytomegalovirus exposure and HLA in healthy donors. The PCR used 60 Vbeta and 13 Jbeta primers. Generated by immunoSEQ multiplex PCR, the TCRdb table keeps only in-frame clones and is missing some. The repertoire holds about 190,000 clones, with roughly 77% as singletons. The sequenced sample consisted of PBMCs. The receptors were gathered from a woman aged 45-60 years in good health and CMV-seronegative.

This clone was seen a few times. V and J are TRBV6-5 and TRBJ1-1; the D is unclear. CDR1 is MNHEY and CDR2 is SVGAGI in the germline V gene. The length of the CDR3 is 13 residues. Between the trimmed V and J ends, which lost 2 bases and 0 bases, there was a span of 4 bases. CDR3: CASSYQLNTEAFF. As DNA, the CDR3 is TGTGCCAGCAGTTACCAGTTGAACACTGAAGCTTTCTTT.

V usage is TRBV7-2 and J usage is TRBJ1-2, with D possibly being TRBD1 (6 bases). Trimming removed 1 base at V and 5 bases at J, with 17 bases between. The CDR3 totals 16 residues. Germline CDR1 is SGHTA and CDR2 is FQGNSA. The CDR3 nucleotides read TGTGCCAGCAGCTTAGACGTAGGGGAGGGGGTATATGGCTACACCTTC. This gives the protein CASSLDVGEGVYGYTF.

V and J are TRBV27 and TRBJ1-6; the D is unclear. Germline loops: CDR1 MNHEY, CDR2 SMNVEV (reference sequence). The length of the CDR3 is 15 residues. V lost 6 bases and J 11 bases, leaving 20 bases between the germline ends. The CDR3 protein is CASRSLGRQGTPLHF. The CDR3 DNA reads as TGTGCCAGCAGGTCTTTGGGCAGGCAAGGAACACCCCTCCACTTT.

This clone turned up a few times. This sample includes further DNA sequences coding for the same CDR3. The chain employs TRBV5-4 and TRBJ1-1; D remains ambiguous. Germline lookup yields CDR1 SGHNT and CDR2 YYREEE (reference sequence). This CDR3 has 11 residues. V lost 1 base to trimming and J lost 7 bases, with 5 bases between them. The CDR3: CASSLSGEAFF. CDR3 nucleotides: TGTGCCAGCAGCTTGTCAGGTGAAGCTTTCTTT.

The gene calls are TRBV10-2 and TRBJ2-7; 15 positions match TRBD2. Unmatched junction bases numbered 6, after V lost 6 bases and J lost 6 bases. The CDR3 is 15 residues long. Per the germline V gene, CDR1 is WSHSY and CDR2 is SAAADI. CDR3 protein: CASSGTSGRKTEQYF. In DNA form, the CDR3 reads TGCGCCAGCAGCGGGACTAGCGGGAGGAAGACCGAGCAGTACTTC.

This rearrangement joins TRBV6-1 to TRBJ1-2; TRBD1 is a possible D gene (6 bases). V lost 5 bases and J lost 9, with 19 bases in between. The germline V gene has CDR1 MNHNS and CDR2 SASEGT. The CDR3 runs to 14 residues. The CDR3, as DNA: TGTGCCAGCAGTTCCCGGGGACATCCCGGGAGCTACACCTTC. The encoded protein is CASSSRGHPGSYTF.

Notes on this clone: Other DNA sequences in this sample translate to the same CDR3. The rearrangement joins TRBV19 to TRBJ1-1, with TRBD1 as a possible D gene (5 bases). Germline CDR1 reads LNHDA; CDR2 reads SQIVND (reference sequence). With 0 bases removed from V and 0 bases from J, the gap between germline ends came to 5 bases. The CDR3 has 14 amino acids. The CDR3 protein is CASSIEGVNTEAFF. CDR3 sequence (DNA): TGTGCCAGTAGTATAGAAGGGGTGAACACTGAAGCTTTCTTT.

The chain couples TRBV7-2 to TRBJ2-6, with a tentative D call TRBD1 (6 bases). The germline gives CDR1 SGHTA, CDR2 FQGNSA. The CDR3 is made up of 18 amino acids. Trimming took off 1 base at V and 0 bases at J, with 13 bases between the two ends. The CDR3 sequence: CASSLGYRAFSGANVLTF. CDR3 nucleotide sequence: TGTGCCAGCAGCTTAGGCTACAGGGCCTTCTCTGGGGCCAACGTCCTGACTTTC. Looking up the rest from reference TRBV7-2 and TRBJ2-6 gives the full variable domain: GAGVSQSPSNKVTEKGKDVELRCDPISGHTALYWYRQSLGQGLEFLIYFQGNSAPDKSGLPSDRFSAERTGGSVSTLTIQRTQQEDSAVYLCASSLGYRAFSGANVLTFGAGSRLTVL.

This clone was detected a few times. The rearrangement links TRBV4-3 to TRBJ2-1; 10 bases align to TRBD2. V was clipped by 2 bases and J by 9 bases; unmatched bases: 7. Per germline, CDR1 LGHNA and CDR2 YSLEER. This CDR3 region has 15 residues. The CDR3 here is CASSQWTSGSSEQFF. In DNA, the CDR3 is TGCGCCAGCAGCCAATGGACTAGCGGAAGCAGTGAGCAGTTCTTC.

The chain has TRBV18 and TRBJ1-5, with D unresolved. The germline V and J ends were trimmed by 2 bases and 6 bases, with 8 bases remaining between them. The CDR3 is 13 amino acids. Germline assignment: CDR1 KGHSH and CDR2 LQKENI. Here the CDR3 DNA reads TGTGCCAGCTCACCAGCGGGTTTTCAGCCCCAGCATTTT. Protein product: CASSPAGFQPQHF.

The rearrangement links TRBV18 to TRBJ1-6; possibly TRBD1 for D (6 bases). From germline, CDR1 is KGHSH and CDR2 LQKENI. Trimming cost V 2 bases and J 6 bases, with 11 bases left between them. There are 15 residues in the CDR3. This CDR3 is CASSPDRGSNSPLHF. As DNA, the CDR3 is TGTGCCAGCTCACCAGATAGGGGGTCTAATTCACCCCTCCACTTT.

V usage is TRBV7-9 and J usage is TRBJ1-4; D gene uncertain. The V gene lost 2 bases and the J gene lost 7 bases, with 11 bases spanning the gap. The CDR3 totals 14 residues. Looked up from germline, CDR1 is SEHNR and CDR2 is FQNEAQ (reference sequence). CDR3 bases: TGTGCCAGCAGCTTAAGCACCTTCGGTGAAAAACTGTTTTTT. Protein: CASSLSTFGEKLFF.

The genes are TRBV7-2 and TRBJ1-2; D call uncertain. The CDR3 contains 14 residues. CDR1 SGHTA and CDR2 FQGNSA come from the germline V gene. Trimming took off 5 bases at V and 8 bases at J, with 18 bases between the two ends. Written as DNA, the CDR3 is TGTGCCAGCAGCGCGGGCCTTCGGGAGAGCGGCTACACCTTC. It yields the protein CASSAGLRESGYTF.

The chain has TRBV2 and TRBJ1-2; 7 bases map to TRBD1. The ends lost 2 bases at V and 8 bases at J; junction bases unmatched: 11. CDR1 SNHLY and CDR2 FYNNEI come from the germline V gene. The CDR3 is 15 amino acids. The CDR3 sequence: CASSESGGGLRGYTF. CDR3 sequence (DNA): TGTGCCAGCAGTGAAAGCGGAGGGGGCCTCCGGGGCTACACCTTC.

This chain uses TRBV11-2 with TRBJ2-1; 13 bases fit TRBD2. With V trimmed by 5 bases and J by 11 bases, 9 bases remained unmatched. The CDR3 contains 15 residues. CDR1 and CDR2 from the germline V gene are SGHAT and FQNNGV. The CDR3 protein is CASSGGGTSGIKQFF. In nucleotides, the CDR3 is TGTGCCAGCAGCGGCGGCGGGACTAGCGGGATCAAGCAGTTCTTC.

Concerning this clone itself: The junction differs from germline at one of its ends, possibly a read error. The DNA of the CDR3 is TGTTCCAGCAGCCGACAGGGGCGATCTCATAATTCACCCCTCCACTTT. This sequence encodes CSSSRQGRSHNSPLHF. J is TRBJ1-6 and V is TRBV7-9; 8 positions agree with TRBD1. The CDR3 has 16 amino acids. Germline CDR1 SEHNR, CDR2 FQNEAQ (reference sequence).

The V call is TRBV6-4, the J call TRBJ1-1; perhaps TRBD1 as D (5 bases). Germline V CDR1 and CDR2: MRHNA, SNTAGT. Trimming removed 6 bases at V and 0 bases at J, with 14 bases between. This CDR3 contains 15 residues. CDR3 in amino acids: CASRRTPNMNTEAFF. CDR3 nucleotide sequence: TGTGCCAGCAGGAGGACACCAAACATGAACACTGAAGCTTTCTTT.

The CDR3: CASSLGPTTDTQYF. In nucleotides, the CDR3 is TGTGCCAGCAGCCTGGGGCCCACCACAGATACGCAGTATTTT. The chain employs TRBV2 and TRBJ2-3, with a weak D call TRBD1 (5 bases). V lost 6 bases and J lost 2, with 12 bases in between. The germline V gene has CDR1 SNHLY and CDR2 FYNNEI. This CDR3 is 14 amino acids long.

The rearrangement uses TRBV9 and TRBJ1-4; D not certain. This CDR3 spans 15 amino acids. Trimming pared 0 bases from V and 10 bases from J, leaving 16 bases between. Germline CDR1 reads SGDLS; CDR2 reads YYNGEE. In DNA, the CDR3 is TGTGCCAGCAGCGTAGGAGAGGGCCCGGGTGGAAAACTGTTTTTT. Translating gives CASSVGEGPGGKLFF. The variable domain in full, with the rest retrieved from reference TRBV9 and TRBJ1-4, is DSGVTQTPKHLITATGQRVTLRCSPRSGDLSVYWYQQSLDQGLQFLIQYYNGEERAKGNILERFSAQQFPDLHSELNLSSLELGDSALYFCASSVGEGPGGKLFFGSGTQLSVL.